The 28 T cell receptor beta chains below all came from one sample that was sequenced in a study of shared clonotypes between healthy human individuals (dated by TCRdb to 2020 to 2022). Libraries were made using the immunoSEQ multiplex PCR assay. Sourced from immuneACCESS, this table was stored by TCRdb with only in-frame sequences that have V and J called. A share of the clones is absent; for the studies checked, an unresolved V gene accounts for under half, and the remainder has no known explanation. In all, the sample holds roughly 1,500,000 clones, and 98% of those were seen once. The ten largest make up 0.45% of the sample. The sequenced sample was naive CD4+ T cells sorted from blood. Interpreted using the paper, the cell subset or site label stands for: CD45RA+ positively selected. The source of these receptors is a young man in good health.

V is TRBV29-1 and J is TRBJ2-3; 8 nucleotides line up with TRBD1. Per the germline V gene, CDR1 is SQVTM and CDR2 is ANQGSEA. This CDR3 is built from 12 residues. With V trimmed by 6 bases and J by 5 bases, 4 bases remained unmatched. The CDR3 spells CSVDREIDTQYF. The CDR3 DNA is TGCAGCGTGGACAGGGAAATAGATACGCAGTATTTT.

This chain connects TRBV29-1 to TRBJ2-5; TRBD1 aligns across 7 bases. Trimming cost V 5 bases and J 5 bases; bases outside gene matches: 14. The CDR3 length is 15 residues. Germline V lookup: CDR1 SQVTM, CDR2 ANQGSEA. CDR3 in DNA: TGCAGCGTTCAGACTGGACAGGTGGTTCGGGAGACCCAGTACTTC. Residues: CSVQTGQVVRETQYF.

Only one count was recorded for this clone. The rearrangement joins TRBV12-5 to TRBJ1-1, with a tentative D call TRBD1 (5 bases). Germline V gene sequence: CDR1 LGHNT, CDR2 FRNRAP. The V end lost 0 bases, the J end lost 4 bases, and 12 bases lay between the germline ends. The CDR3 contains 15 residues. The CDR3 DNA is TGTGCTAGTGGTTTGGTACTATCGGGGACCACTGAAGCTTTCTTT. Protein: CASGLVLSGTTEAFF.

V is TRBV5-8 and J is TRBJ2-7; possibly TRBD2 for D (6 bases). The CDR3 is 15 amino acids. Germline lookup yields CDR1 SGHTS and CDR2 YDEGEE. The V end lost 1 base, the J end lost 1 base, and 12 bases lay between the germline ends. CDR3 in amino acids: CASSLLGSGSYEQYF. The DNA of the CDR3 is TGTGCCAGCAGCTTGCTGGGTAGCGGATCCTACGAGCAGTACTTC. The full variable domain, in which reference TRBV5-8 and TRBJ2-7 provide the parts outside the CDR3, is EAGVTQSPTHLIKTRGQQATLRCSPISGHTSVYWYQQALGLGLQFLLWYDEGEERNRGNFPPRFSGRQFPNYSSELNVNALELEDSALYLCASSLLGSGSYEQYFGPGTRLTVT.

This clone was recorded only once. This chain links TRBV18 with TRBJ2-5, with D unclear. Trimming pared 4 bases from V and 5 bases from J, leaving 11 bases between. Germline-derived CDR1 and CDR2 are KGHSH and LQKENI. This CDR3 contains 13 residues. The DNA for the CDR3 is TGTGCCAGCTCACGATCCGAAGTGGAGACCCAGTACTTC. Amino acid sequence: CASSRSEVETQYF. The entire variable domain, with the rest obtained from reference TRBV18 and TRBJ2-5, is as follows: NAGVMQNPRHLVRRRGQEARLRCSPMKGHSHVYWYRQLPEEGLKFMVYLQKENIIDESGMPKERFSAEFPKEGPSILRIQQVVRGDSAAYFCASSRSEVETQYFGPGTRLLVL.

The chain's CDR3 is CASSRSGDYGYTF. As DNA, the CDR3 is TGTGCCAGCAGCCGGTCGGGGGACTATGGCTACACCTTC. The chain recombines TRBV7-2 with TRBJ1-2; tentative D call: TRBD1 (5 bases). Germline-derived CDR1 and CDR2 are SGHTA and FQGNSA. Trimming removed 5 bases from V and 3 bases from J, with 10 bases in between. This CDR3 contains 13 residues.

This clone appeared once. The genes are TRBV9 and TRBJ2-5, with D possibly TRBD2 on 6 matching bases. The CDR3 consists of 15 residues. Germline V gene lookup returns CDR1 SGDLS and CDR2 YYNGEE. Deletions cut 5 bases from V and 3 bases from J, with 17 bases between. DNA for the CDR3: TGTGCCAGCAGTATCAGGACCACGGGGGAAGAGACCCAGTACTTC. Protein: CASSIRTTGEETQYF. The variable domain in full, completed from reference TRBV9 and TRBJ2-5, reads DSGVTQTPKHLITATGQRVTLRCSPRSGDLSVYWYQQSLDQGLQFLIQYYNGEERAKGNILERFSAQQFPDLHSELNLSSLELGDSALYFCASSIRTTGEETQYFGPGTRLLVL.

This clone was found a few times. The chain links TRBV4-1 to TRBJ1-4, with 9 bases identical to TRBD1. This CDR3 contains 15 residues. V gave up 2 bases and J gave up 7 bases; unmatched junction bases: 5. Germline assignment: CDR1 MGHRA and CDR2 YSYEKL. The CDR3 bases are TGCGCCAGCAGCCAATTGGGGACAGGGTTTGAAAAACTGTTTTTT. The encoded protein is CASSQLGTGFEKLFF.

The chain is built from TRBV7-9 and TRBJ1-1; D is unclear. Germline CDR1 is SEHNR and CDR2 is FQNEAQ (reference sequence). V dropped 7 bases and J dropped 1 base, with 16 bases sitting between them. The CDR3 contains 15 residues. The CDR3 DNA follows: TGTGCCAGCACCCTCCGTTCGCCAGGGAACACTGAAGCTTTCTTT. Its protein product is CASTLRSPGNTEAFF. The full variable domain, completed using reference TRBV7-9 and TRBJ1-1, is DTGVSQNPRHKITKRGQNVTFRCDPISEHNRLYWYRQTLGQGPEFLTYFQNEAQLEKSRLLSDRFSAERPKGSFSTLEIQRTEQGDSAMYLCASTLRSPGNTEAFFGQGTRLTVV.

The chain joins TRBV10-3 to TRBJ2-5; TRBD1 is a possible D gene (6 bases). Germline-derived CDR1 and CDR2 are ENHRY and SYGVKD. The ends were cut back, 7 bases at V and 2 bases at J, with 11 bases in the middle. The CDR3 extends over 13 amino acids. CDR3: CAINRAVQETQYF. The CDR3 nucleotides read TGTGCCATCAACAGGGCAGTTCAAGAGACCCAGTACTTC.

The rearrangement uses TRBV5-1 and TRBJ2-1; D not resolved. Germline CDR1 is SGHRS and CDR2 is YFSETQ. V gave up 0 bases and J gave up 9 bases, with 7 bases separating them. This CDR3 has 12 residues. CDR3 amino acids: CASSLAESEQFF. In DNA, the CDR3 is TGCGCCAGCAGCTTGGCTGAGTCTGAGCAGTTCTTC.

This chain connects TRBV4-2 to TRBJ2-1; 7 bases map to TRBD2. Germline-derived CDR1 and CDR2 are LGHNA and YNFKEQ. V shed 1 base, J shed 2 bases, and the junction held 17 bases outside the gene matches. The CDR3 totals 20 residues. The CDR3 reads CASSQGFGLAAKLAYNEQFF. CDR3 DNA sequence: TGTGCCAGCAGCCAAGGATTCGGGCTAGCGGCAAAACTTGCCTACAATGAGCAGTTCTTC.

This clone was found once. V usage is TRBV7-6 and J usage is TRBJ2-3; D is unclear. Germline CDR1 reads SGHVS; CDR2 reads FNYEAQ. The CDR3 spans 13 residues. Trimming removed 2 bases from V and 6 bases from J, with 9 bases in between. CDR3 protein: CASSLTRLDTQYF. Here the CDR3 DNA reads TGTGCCAGCAGCTTAACCCGGCTCGATACGCAGTATTTT.

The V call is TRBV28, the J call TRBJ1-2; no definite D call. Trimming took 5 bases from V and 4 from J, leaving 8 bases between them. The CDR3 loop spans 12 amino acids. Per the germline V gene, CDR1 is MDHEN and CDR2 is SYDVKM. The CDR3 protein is CASSTPRYGYTF. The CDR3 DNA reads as TGTGCCAGCAGTACCCCCCGCTATGGCTACACCTTC.

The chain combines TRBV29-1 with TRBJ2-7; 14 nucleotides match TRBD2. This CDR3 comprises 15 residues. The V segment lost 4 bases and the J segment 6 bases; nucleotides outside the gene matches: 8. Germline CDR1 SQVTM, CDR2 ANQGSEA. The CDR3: CSVVMTSGRAGEQYF. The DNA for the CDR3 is TGCAGCGTTGTCATGACTAGCGGGAGGGCGGGCGAGCAGTACTTC.

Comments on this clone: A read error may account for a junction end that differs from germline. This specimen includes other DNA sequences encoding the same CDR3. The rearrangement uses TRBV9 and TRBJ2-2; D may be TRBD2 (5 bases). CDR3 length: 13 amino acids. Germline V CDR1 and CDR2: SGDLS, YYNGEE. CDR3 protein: CASSVTNTGELFF. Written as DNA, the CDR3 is TGTGCCAGTAGCGTCACTAACACCGGGGAGCTGTTTTTT.

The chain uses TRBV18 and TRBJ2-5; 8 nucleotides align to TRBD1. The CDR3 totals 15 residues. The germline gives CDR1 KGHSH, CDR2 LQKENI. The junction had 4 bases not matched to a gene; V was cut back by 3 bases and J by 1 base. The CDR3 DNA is TGTGCCAGCTCACCTCAGGGGGCCCCCCAAGAGACCCAGTACTTC. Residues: CASSPQGAPQETQYF.

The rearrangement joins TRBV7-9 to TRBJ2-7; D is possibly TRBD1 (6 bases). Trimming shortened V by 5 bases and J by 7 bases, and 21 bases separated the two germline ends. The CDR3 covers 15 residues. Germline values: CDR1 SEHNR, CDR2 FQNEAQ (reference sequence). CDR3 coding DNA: TGTGCCAGCAGCCAAGGGACAAATTATCCTCTGGAGCAGTACTTC. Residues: CASSQGTNYPLEQYF.

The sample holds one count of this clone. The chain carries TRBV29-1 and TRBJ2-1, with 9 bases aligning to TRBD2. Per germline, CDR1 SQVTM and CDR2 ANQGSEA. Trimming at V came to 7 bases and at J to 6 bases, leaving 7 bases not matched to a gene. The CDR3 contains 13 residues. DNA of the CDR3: TGCAGCGCCCGGGTAGCGGGAGCCAATGAGCAGTTCTTC. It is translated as CSARVAGANEQFF.

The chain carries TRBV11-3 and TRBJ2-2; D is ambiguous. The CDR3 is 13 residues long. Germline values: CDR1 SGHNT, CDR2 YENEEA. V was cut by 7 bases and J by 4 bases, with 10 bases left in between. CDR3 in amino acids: CASTLGLTGELFF. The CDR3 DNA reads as TGTGCCAGCACACTCGGGCTCACCGGGGAGCTGTTTTTT.

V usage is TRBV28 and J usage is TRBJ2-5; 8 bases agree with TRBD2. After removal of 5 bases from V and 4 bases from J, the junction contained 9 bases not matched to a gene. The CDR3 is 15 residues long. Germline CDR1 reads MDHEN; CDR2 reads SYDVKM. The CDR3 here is CASSLYSGGGETQYF. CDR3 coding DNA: TGTGCCAGCAGTCTTTACAGCGGGGGTGGAGAGACCCAGTACTTC.

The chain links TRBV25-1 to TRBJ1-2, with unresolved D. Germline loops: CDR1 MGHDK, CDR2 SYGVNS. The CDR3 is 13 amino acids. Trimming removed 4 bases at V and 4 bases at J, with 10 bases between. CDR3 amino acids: CASSGEDGYGYTF. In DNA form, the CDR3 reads TGTGCCAGCAGTGGGGAAGATGGCTATGGCTACACCTTC.

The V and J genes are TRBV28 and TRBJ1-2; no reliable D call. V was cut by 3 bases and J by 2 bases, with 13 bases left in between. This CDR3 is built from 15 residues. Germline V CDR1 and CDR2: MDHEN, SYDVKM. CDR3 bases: TGTGCCAGCAGTTTGTATCTTACAGACAACTATGGCTACACCTTC. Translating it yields CASSLYLTDNYGYTF.

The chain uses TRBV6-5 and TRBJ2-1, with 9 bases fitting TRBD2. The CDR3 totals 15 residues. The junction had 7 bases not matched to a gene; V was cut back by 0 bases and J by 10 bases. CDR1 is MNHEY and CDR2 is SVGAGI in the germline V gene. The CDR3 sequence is CASSYSWGLALEQFF. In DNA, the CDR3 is TGTGCCAGCAGTTACTCTTGGGGACTAGCTTTGGAGCAGTTCTTC.

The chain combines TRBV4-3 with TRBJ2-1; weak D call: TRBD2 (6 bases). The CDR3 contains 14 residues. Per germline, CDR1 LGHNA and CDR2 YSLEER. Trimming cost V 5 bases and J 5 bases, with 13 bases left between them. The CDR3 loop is CASSGRRVDNEQFF. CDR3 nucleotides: TGCGCCAGCAGCGGGAGGAGGGTAGACAATGAGCAGTTCTTC.

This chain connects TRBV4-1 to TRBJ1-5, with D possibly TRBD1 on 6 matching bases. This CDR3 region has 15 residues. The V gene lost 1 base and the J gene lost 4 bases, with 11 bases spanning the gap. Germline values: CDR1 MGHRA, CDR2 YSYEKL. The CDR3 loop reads CASSQGTALNQPQHF. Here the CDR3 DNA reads TGCGCCAGCAGCCAAGGGACAGCCCTAAATCAGCCCCAGCATTTT.

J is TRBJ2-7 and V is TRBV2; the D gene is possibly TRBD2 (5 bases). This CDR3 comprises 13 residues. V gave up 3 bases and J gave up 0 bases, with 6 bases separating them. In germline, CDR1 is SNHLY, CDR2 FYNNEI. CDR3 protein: CASSDDYSYEQYF. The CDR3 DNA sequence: TGTGCCAGCAGTGACGACTACTCCTACGAGCAGTACTTC.

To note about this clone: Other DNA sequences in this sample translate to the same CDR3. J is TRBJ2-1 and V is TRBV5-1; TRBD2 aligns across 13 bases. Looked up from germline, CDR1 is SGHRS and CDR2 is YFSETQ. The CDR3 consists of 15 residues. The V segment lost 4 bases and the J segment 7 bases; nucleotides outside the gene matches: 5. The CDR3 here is CASSPGLAGLNEQFF. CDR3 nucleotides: TGCGCCAGCAGCCCGGGACTAGCGGGACTTAATGAGCAGTTCTTC.